The clone carrying this T cell receptor (beta chain) occurred many times. What it binds is unknown. This sample is drawn from a study of T-cell reconstitution after alpha-beta-depleted transplantation in children. General study points: T-cell counts and diversity were attributed mostly to newly produced T cells one year after transplant. After transplant, at about two months, alpha-beta T cells were reportedly derived from several hundred expanded graft clones.

Unique molecular identifiers were incorporated into the prepared TCRbeta library. Each CDR3 protein gets one entry after TCRdb re-called the PCR reads with MiXCR. The profile covers 540,000 or so distinct CDR3 sequences, with 23% appearing a single time and roughly 15% taken by the ten largest. The sequences come from PBMCs, mostly from graft donor cells, collected 360 days after TCRalphabeta/CD19-depleted stem cell transplant. The sequence came from a boy under two years old who had a stem cell transplant for acute myeloid leukemia, so the T cells may come from the graft donor.

CDR3: CASSPLRSGQNIQYF. The CDR3 DNA sequence: TGTGCCAGCAGCCCCCTAAGGTCCGGCCAAAACATTCAGTACTTC. The chain joins TRBV27 to TRBJ2-4; D call uncertain. The CDR3 extends over 15 amino acids. CDR1 and CDR2 (germline): MNHEY, SMNVEV (reference sequence). V was trimmed by 6 bases and J by 5 bases, leaving 17 bases between them.